Shown below are 16 T cell receptor beta chains from a single sample sequenced in a study of post-analysis software for immune sequencing data. The study's findings and limits: TRBV segments more frequent in patients than in controls numbered five and included TRBV5-6, TRBV5-1 and TRBV20-1.

No antigens are known for them. TCR beta libraries were prepared from cDNA with unique molecular identifiers. TCRdb reanalysed the PCR reads using MiXCR and keeps one entry per CDR3 protein. The table lists roughly 730,000 distinct CDR3 sequences, roughly 27% of them singletons. Input material: blood. These receptors came from a girl aged 10-17 years with multiple sclerosis.

The rearrangement links TRBV15 to TRBJ1-5, with 7 bases fitting TRBD1. The germline gives CDR1 LNHNV, CDR2 YYDKDF (reference sequence). V gave up 5 bases and J gave up 0 bases; unmatched junction bases: 4. The CDR3 loop spans 15 amino acids. The CDR3 coding sequence is TGTGCCACCAGCTCGGACAGGAGTAGCAATCAGCCCCAGCATTTT. Its translation: CATSSDRSSNQPQHF.

The V call is TRBV5-1, the J call TRBJ1-4; D is unclear. CDR1 and CDR2 (germline): SGHRS, YFSETQ. Trimming left V 7 bases short and J 2 bases short, with 12 bases between. The CDR3 contains 14 residues. The CDR3 nucleotides read TGCGCCAGCCGATCGGGAGGGACTAATGAAAAACTGTTTTTT. It yields the protein CASRSGGTNEKLFF.

The chain couples TRBV29-1 to TRBJ2-2; maybe TRBD1 (6 bases). Deletions cut 4 bases from V and 4 bases from J, with 16 bases between. The CDR3 spans 15 residues. Per the germline V gene, CDR1 is SQVTM and CDR2 is ANQGSEA. The CDR3 region is CSVGTGLRSTGELFF. DNA for the CDR3: TGCAGCGTTGGAACAGGGCTGAGGAGCACCGGGGAGCTGTTTTTT.

This clonotype was counted many times. The chain joins TRBV12-3 or TRBV12-4 to TRBJ1-2; tentative D call: TRBD1 (5 bases). Trimming took off 2 bases at V and 4 bases at J, with 14 bases between the two ends. The CDR3 runs 15 residues. The CDR3: CASSLSGTDLYGYTF. The CDR3 DNA reads TGTGCCAGCAGTTTATCAGGGACGGACCTCTATGGCTACACCTTC.

The chain carries TRBV12-3 or TRBV12-4 and TRBJ1-2; D unclear. CDR3 length: 14 residues. Trimming cost V 9 bases and J 2 bases, with 16 bases left between them. The CDR3 coding sequence is TGTGCCAGTGGCATCCATGGAGAGAACTATGGCTACACCTTC. Translation: CASGIHGENYGYTF.

The sample holds a few counts of this clonotype. This chain links TRBV27 with TRBJ2-7; the D is unclear. The CDR3 has 14 amino acids. The V and J ends lost 6 bases and 3 bases respectively, with 15 bases between them. From germline, CDR1 is MNHEY and CDR2 SMNVEV (reference sequence). The CDR3 DNA is TGTGCCAGCAGGGAACAGAGTGAATACTACGAGCAGTACTTC. Residues: CASREQSEYYEQYF.

The chain combines TRBV15 with TRBJ1-4, with TRBD1 as a possible D gene (6 bases). V was pared by 5 bases and J by 0 bases, with 13 bases between. This CDR3 region has 16 residues. CDR1 and CDR2 (germline): LNHNV, YYDKDF (reference sequence). CDR3 sequence: CATSGRGIATNEKLFF. The CDR3 region has the DNA TGTGCCACCAGCGGAAGGGGGATTGCAACTAATGAAAAACTGTTTTTT.

Notes on this clonotype: The junction shows a germline mismatch at one end, possibly a read error. The CDR3 nucleotides are TGTGCCAGCAGCTTCGCCCAGGGACGCTCCTCTAGGGCCAACGTCCTGACTTTC. It codes for CASSFAQGRSSRANVLTF. V gene TRBV5-6 combines with J gene TRBJ2-6; D possibly matches TRBD1 or TRBD2 (5 bases each). The CDR3 sequence is 18 residues long. Per germline, CDR1 SGHDT and CDR2 YYEEEE.

Concerning this clonotype: A single base separates this from a much larger clone, so it may be a read error. The chain joins TRBV7-2 to TRBJ2-3, with TRBD1 as a possible D gene (5 bases). CDR1 and CDR2 from the germline V gene are SGHTA and FQGNSA. The CDR3 has 14 residues. CDR3 in amino acids: CASSLGQPTGTQYF. CDR3 nucleotides: TGTGCCAGCAGCTTAGGACAGCCCACAGGTACGCAGTATTTT.

In this sample, this clonotype turned up once. This chain joins TRBV6-5 and TRBJ2-2; the D call may be TRBD1 or TRBD2 (5 bases each). V was clipped by 5 bases and J by 6 bases, with 19 bases between them. The CDR3 has 16 residues. From germline, CDR1 is MNHEY and CDR2 SVGAGI. The DNA of the CDR3 is TGTGCCAGCAGTCCCCGGTTTTGGGGGACGGCCGGGGAGCTGTTTTTT. Its translation is CASSPRFWGTAGELFF.

A few counts support this clonotype. The genes are TRBV3-1 and TRBJ2-1; perhaps TRBD1 as D (5 bases). The germline gives CDR1 LGHDT, CDR2 YNNKEL (reference sequence). V was cut by 1 base and J by 2 bases, with 9 bases left in between. The CDR3 consists of 15 residues. CDR3 nucleotide sequence: TGTGCCAGCAGCCAAGTCCCCAGGGCCTACAATGAGCAGTTCTTC. This codes for CASSQVPRAYNEQFF.

The V gene is TRBV20-1, the J gene TRBJ1-5; D is uncertain. With 0 bases removed from V and 4 bases from J, the gap between germline ends came to 10 bases. CDR3 size: 14 residues. Germline CDR1 and CDR2: DFQATT and SNEGSKA (reference sequence). In DNA, the CDR3 is TGCAGTGCTAGAGAGGGCGGCGGTAATCAGCCCCAGCATTTT. Protein: CSAREGGGNQPQHF.

The chain combines TRBV7-2 with TRBJ2-5; maybe TRBD1 (6 bases). V lost 7 bases and J 9 bases, leaving 21 bases between the germline ends. Germline assignment: CDR1 SGHTA and CDR2 FQGNSA. The CDR3 runs to 14 residues. The CDR3 sequence is CASTRTPGHGAQYF. CDR3 nucleotide sequence: TGTGCCAGCACCAGAACACCGGGACACGGCGCCCAGTACTTC.

This rearrangement joins TRBV9 to TRBJ1-2; perhaps TRBD1 as D (6 bases). This CDR3 is 15 amino acids long. V lost 3 bases and J lost 2, with 14 bases in between. Germline values: CDR1 SGDLS, CDR2 YYNGEE. Written as DNA, the CDR3 is TGTGCCAGCAGCGCCCCGGGACACCAGAACTATGGCTACACCTTC. Protein: CASSAPGHQNYGYTF.

As to this clonotype: This may be a read error, as it is one base from a much larger clone. The chain carries TRBV5-6 and TRBJ2-1, with 9 bases that match TRBD2. The J call is in doubt because the DNA end fits TRBJ2-7 better. The CDR3 loop spans 16 amino acids. Germline-derived CDR1 and CDR2 are SGHDT and YYEEEE. CDR3 DNA: TGTGCCAGCAGCTTGGTCTGGCTAGCGGGACGGAATGAGCAGTACTTC. It specifies CASSLVWLAGRNEQYF.

There are a few counts of this clonotype. The V call is TRBV7-9, the J call TRBJ2-3, with D possibly being TRBD1 (5 bases). The V and J ends lost 2 bases and 8 bases respectively, with 14 bases between them. This CDR3 is 14 amino acids long. In germline, CDR1 is SEHNR, CDR2 FQNEAQ (reference sequence). For the CDR3, the DNA is TGTGCCAGCAGCTTACCTTTGACAGTTGGTACGCAGTATTTT. Protein sequence: CASSLPLTVGTQYF.